The TCR beta chain described here comes from a study of blood T cell repertoires in COVID-19. Looking at the study overall: PBMCs, B-cell-depleted T cells, or T cells were the source of the cDNA or gDNA that made up the material.

Authors' methods: Estimates of nucleated cell counts were drawn from the amplification of reference gene primers. Method: immunoSEQ multiplex PCR; TCRdb's copy keeps in-frame clones and lacks some. From that table come the V and J calls and clone size; the DNA was used to work out D and trimming. The sample has fewer than 350,000 clones, 85% to 90% seen once; the top ten hold 12%. The V end lost 5 bases, the J end lost 7 bases, and 18 bases lay between the germline ends. The CDR3 runs to 15 residues. Germline values: CDR1 SGHVS, CDR2 FQNEAQ. The Seattle site enrolled patients during active infection and followed them longitudinally.

The source is a woman under 40 with COVID-19, enrolled during active disease. What was sequenced was peripheral blood. This chain links TRBV7-8 with TRBJ2-1, with D possibly matching TRBD1 (6 bases). CDR3 in amino acids: CASSLTSSQGNEQFF. CDR3 nucleotides: TGTGCCAGCAGCCTAACCTCATCACAGGGAAATGAGCAGTTCTTC.